This is a list of T cell receptor beta chains from one sample in a study of blood T cell repertoires in COVID-19. Assay: immunoSEQ multiplex PCR; the TCRdb copy retains only in-frame clones and omits some. The sample has around 250,000 clones; 86% are singletons. Sequencing was done on a sample of peripheral blood. The source of these receptors is a man older than 75 with acute or convalescent COVID-19. The conserved cysteine and the conserved F or W are not part of the CDR3 here.

j_call v_call cdr3_aa
TRBJ2-4 TRBV5-1 ASSLDVSYKNIQY
TRBJ2-2 TRBV12-5 ASGLVLGELTGELF
TRBJ2-7 TRBV20-1 SASHRAHEQY
TRBJ2-7 TRBV7-9 ASSLTRGTGGEEY
TRBJ2-1 TRBV28 ASRLTGTSGRTEQF
TRBJ1-2 TRBV3-1/TRBV3-2 ASSQAGLESGYT
TRBJ2-1 TRBV29-1 SVRTSGRNEQF
TRBJ2-7 TRBV24-1 ATSDRGQGLAEQY
TRBJ1-2 TRBV7-2 ASSLHREGGYT
TRBJ1-2 TRBV29-1 SAAGTVNYGYT
TRBJ1-1 TRBV18 ASSPPAGITEAF
TRBJ2-1 TRBV5-1 ASSLGLARNEQF
TRBJ1-5 TRBV12-3/TRBV12-4 ASSLSEGPQH
TRBJ1-1 TRBV10-3 AISESTVNTEAF
TRBJ1-1 TRBV5-1 ASSLDSYREAF
TRBJ1-6 TRBV2 ASTKTGQVGSPLH
TRBJ1-1 TRBV10-3 AISPGVTEAF